Below, 4 T cell receptor beta chains from the same sample are listed, as sequenced in a study of a mutant IDH1 vaccine in newly diagnosed glioma. No antigen has been assigned to these receptors. Produced via immunoSEQ multiplex PCR; TCRdb's table is partial and in-frame only. In the table there are some 32,000 clones, over 85% of which are singletons. Documented time point: week 47, end of study. The vaccine gave 300 ug of a 20-mer mutant IDH1 peptide subcutaneously per dose. Here the sequenced sample was PBMCs, taken from a glioma patient whose treatment included an IDH1 peptide vaccine. These receptor sequences come from a man aged 40-49 years with glioma.

This clone showed up just a few times. The V call is TRBV5-8, the J call TRBJ2-7; 10 bases map to TRBD2. This CDR3 is built from 15 residues. V dropped 5 bases and J dropped 4; count of bases not matched to a gene: 9. Germline-derived CDR1 and CDR2 are SGHTS and YDEGEE. CDR3 amino acids: CASRIQREGEYEQYF. CDR3 nucleotides: TGTGCCAGCAGAATACAGCGGGAGGGCGAGTACGAGCAGTACTTC.

The chain employs TRBV18 and TRBJ1-5; the match to TRBD1 covers 7 bases. Germline V gives CDR1 KGHSH, CDR2 LQKENI. The CDR3 runs to 15 residues. V was clipped by 3 bases and J by 4 bases; unmatched bases: 6. For the CDR3, the DNA is TGTGCCAGCTCACCGGCGGGACAGCATAATCAGCCCCAGCATTTT. It yields the protein CASSPAGQHNQPQHF.

The genes are TRBV4-1 and TRBJ1-5; a weak D match, TRBD1 (6 bases). The CDR3 runs 14 residues. V shed 4 bases and J shed 7 bases, with 14 bases lying between them. Germline-derived CDR1 and CDR2 are MGHRA and YSYEKL. The CDR3 bases are TGCGCCAGCAGCCGAGCCAGGGGCGCGCAGCCCCAGCATTTT. Its protein product is CASSRARGAQPQHF.

The V call is TRBV6-5, the J call TRBJ2-3; D uncertain. Trimming stripped 5 bases from V and 6 bases from J, with 12 bases between. The CDR3 consists of 13 residues. Germline V gives CDR1 MNHEY, CDR2 SVGAGI. The CDR3: CASSHLVRDTQYF. The CDR3 coding sequence is TGTGCCAGCAGTCACCTAGTGAGGGATACGCAGTATTTT.